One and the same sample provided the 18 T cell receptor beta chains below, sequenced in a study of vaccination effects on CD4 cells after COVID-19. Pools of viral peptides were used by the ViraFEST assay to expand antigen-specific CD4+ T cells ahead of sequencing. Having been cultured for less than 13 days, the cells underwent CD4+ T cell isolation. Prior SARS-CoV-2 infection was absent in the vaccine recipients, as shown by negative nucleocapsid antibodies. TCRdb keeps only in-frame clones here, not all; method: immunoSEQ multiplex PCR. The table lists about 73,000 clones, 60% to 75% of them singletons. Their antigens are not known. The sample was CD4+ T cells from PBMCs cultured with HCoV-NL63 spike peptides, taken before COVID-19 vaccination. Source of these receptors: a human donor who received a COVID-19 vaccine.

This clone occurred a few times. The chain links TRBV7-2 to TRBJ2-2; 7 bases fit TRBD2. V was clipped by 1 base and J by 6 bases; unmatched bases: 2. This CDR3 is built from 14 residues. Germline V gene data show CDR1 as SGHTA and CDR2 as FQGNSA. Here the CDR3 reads CASSLVGGAGELFF. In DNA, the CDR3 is TGTGCCAGCAGCTTAGTGGGGGGGGCCGGGGAGCTGTTTTTT.

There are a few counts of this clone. In nucleotides, the CDR3 is TGCGCCAGCAGTGACCGGAGGGCGACAGGGAAGGCTGGAAACACCATATATTTT. Protein: CASSDRRATGKAGNTIYF. This chain uses TRBV10-1 with TRBJ1-3, with 7 bases aligning to TRBD1. This CDR3 spans 18 amino acids. The ends lost 3 bases at V and 2 bases at J; junction bases unmatched: 13. Per the germline V gene, CDR1 is WNHNN and CDR2 is SYGVQD (reference sequence).

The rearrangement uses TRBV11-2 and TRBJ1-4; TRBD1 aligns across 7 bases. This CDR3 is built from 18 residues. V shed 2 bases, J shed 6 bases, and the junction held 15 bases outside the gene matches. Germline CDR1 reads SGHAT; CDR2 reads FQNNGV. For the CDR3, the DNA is TGTGCCAGCAGCTTAATACCAGGGGGTTCGGTTTTGGATGAAAAACTGTTTTTT. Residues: CASSLIPGGSVLDEKLFF.

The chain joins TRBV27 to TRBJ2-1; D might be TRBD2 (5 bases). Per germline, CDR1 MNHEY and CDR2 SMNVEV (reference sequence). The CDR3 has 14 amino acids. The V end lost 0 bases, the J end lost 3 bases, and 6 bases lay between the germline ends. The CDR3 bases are TGTGCCAGCAGTTTATCGGACTTCTACAATGAGCAGTTCTTC. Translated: CASSLSDFYNEQFF.

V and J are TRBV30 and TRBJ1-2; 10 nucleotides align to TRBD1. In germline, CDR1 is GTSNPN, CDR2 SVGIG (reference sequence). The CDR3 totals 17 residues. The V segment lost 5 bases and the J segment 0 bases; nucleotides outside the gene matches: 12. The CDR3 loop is CAWGDERDRGANYGYTF. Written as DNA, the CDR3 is TGTGCCTGGGGAGATGAAAGGGACAGGGGAGCTAACTATGGCTACACCTTC. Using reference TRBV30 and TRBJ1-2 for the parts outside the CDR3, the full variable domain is SQTIHQWPATLVQPVGSPLSLECTVEGTSNPNLYWYRQAAGRGLQLLFYSVGIGQISSEVPQNLSASRPQDRQFILSSKKLLLSDSGFYLCAWGDERDRGANYGYTFGSGTRLTVV.

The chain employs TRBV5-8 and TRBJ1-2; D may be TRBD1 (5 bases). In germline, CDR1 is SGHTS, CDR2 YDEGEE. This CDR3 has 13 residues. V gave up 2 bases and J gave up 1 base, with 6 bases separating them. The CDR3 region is CASSFDSNYGYTF. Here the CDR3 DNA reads TGTGCCAGCAGCTTCGACAGTAACTATGGCTACACCTTC.

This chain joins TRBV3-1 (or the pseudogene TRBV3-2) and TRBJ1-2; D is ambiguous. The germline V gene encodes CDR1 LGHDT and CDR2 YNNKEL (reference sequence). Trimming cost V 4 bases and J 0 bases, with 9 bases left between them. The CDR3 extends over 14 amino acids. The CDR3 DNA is TGTGCCAGCAGCCCCGACGGGGCTAACTATGGCTACACCTTC. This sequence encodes CASSPDGANYGYTF.

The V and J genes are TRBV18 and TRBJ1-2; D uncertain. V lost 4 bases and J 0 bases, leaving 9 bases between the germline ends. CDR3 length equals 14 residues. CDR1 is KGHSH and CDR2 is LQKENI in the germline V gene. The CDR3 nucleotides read TGTGCCAGCTCACGTGAGGGTACTAACTATGGCTACACCTTC. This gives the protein CASSREGTNYGYTF.

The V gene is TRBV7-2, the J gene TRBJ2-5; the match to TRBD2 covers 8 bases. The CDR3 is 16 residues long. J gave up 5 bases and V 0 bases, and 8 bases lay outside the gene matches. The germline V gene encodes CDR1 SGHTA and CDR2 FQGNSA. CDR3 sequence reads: CASSLARLRGAETQYF. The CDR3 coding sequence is TGTGCCAGCAGCTTAGCGCGTTTGCGGGGGGCGGAGACCCAGTACTTC.

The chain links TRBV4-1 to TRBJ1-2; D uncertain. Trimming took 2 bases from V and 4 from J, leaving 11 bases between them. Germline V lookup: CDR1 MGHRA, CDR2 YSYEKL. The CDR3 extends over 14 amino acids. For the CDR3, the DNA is TGCGCCAGCAGCCAAAATAGCCCTCTCTATGGCTACACCTTC. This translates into CASSQNSPLYGYTF.

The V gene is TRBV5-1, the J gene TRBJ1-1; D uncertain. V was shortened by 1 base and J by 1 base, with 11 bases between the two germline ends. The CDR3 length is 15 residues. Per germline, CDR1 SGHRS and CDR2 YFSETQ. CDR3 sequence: CASSLSESWNTEAFF. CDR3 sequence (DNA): TGCGCCAGCAGCTTGTCGGAAAGCTGGAACACTGAAGCTTTCTTT.

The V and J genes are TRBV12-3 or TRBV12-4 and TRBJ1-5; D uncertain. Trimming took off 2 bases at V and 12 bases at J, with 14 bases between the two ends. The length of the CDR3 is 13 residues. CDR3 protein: CASSLLVPELQHF. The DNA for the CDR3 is TGTGCCAGCAGTTTATTGGTCCCTGAGCTCCAGCATTTT.

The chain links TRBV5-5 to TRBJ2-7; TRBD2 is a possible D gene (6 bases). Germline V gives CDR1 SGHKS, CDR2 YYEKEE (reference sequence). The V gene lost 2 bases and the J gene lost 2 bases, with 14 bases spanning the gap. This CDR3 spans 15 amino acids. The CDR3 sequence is CASSFYRRDPYEQYV. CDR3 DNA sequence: TGTGCCAGCAGCTTCTACAGGCGGGATCCCTACGAGCAGTACGTC.

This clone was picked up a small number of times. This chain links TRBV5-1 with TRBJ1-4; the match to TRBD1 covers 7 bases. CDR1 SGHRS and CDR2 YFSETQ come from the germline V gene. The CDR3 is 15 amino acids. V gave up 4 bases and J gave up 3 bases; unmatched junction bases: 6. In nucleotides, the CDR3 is TGCGCCAGCAGCATCGGGACAGTTCCTAATGAAAAACTGTTTTTT. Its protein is CASSIGTVPNEKLFF.

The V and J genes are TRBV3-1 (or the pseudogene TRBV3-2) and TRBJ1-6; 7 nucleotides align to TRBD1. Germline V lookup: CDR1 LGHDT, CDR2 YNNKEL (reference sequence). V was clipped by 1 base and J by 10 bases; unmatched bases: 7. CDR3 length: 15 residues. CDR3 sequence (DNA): TGTGCCAGCAGCCAAGCTGGACAGGCCCAGTCACCCCTCCACTTT. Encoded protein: CASSQAGQAQSPLHF.

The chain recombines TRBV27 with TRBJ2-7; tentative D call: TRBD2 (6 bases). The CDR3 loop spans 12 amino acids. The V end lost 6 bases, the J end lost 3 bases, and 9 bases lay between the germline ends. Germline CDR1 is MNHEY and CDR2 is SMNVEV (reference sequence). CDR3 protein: CASRTGLYEQYV. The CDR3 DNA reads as TGTGCCAGCAGGACGGGACTCTACGAGCAGTACGTC.

CDR3 loop: CASSFLGVVDRNYGYTF. In nucleotides, the CDR3 is TGTGCCAGCAGCTTCCTCGGGGTTGTCGATAGAAACTATGGCTACACCTTC. J is TRBJ1-2 and V is TRBV7-8, with no clear D. Germline V gene data show CDR1 as SGHVS and CDR2 as FQNEAQ. This CDR3 comprises 17 residues. V was shortened by 3 bases and J by 2 bases, with 19 bases between the two germline ends.

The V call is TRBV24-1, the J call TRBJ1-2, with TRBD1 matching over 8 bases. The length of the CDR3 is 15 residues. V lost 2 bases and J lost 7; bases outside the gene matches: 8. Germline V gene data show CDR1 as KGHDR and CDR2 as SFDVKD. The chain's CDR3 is CATSDSAGGAGGYTF. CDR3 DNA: TGTGCCACCAGTGATTCGGCAGGGGGCGCGGGTGGCTACACCTTC.